A selection of T cell receptor beta chains follows, all from one sample in a study of cytomegalovirus exposure and HLA in healthy donors. Sequencing used immunoSEQ multiplex PCR; TCRdb keeps in-frame clones, though not all of them. The data show about 100,000 clones, with around 82% seen just once and approximately 0.83% held by the top ten. Sequencing input: PBMCs. The receptors were gathered from a woman in her sixties or seventies in good health and CMV-seronegative. Both conserved end residues are part of each CDR3. D genes are given only for firm matches. Clone size is shown for a subset of rows, as once, few, many or a class of expanded clone.

v_gene	d_gene	abundance	j_gene	CDR3nt	CDR3aa
TRBV19	.	.	TRBJ2-2	TGTGCCAGTAGTACAGACAGTTTCACCGGGGAGCTGTTTTTT	CASSTDSFTGELFF
TRBV9	.	.	TRBJ2-3	TGTGCCAGCAGCAATCGGCAGGGGCTTATCACAGATACGCAGTATTTT	CASSNRQGLITDTQYF
TRBV2	.	.	TRBJ2-6	TGTGCCAGCAGTCTCGCGACAGTTCGCTCTGGGGCCAACGTCCTGACTTTC	CASSLATVRSGANVLTF
TRBV30	TRBD1	.	TRBJ1-2	TGTGCCTGGAGTGTAACAGGGGCTAACTATGGCTACACCTTC	CAWSVTGANYGYTF
TRBV25-1	.	once	TRBJ1-2	TGTGCCACCAGGAGGGAAACCTATGGCTACACCTTC	CATRRETYGYTF
TRBV30	.	.	TRBJ2-1	TGTGCCTGGAGTTTACCGGGATCAACGGGCAATGAGCAGTTCTTC	CAWSLPGSTGNEQFF
TRBV28	.	.	TRBJ1-2	TGTGCCAGCAGTTTGTGGCGGGATGCCCATGGCTACACCTTC	CASSLWRDAHGYTF
TRBV5-6	TRBD1	once	TRBJ2-3	TGTGCCAGCAGCTTTACAGGGGCCGCAACAGATACGCAGTATTTT	CASSFTGAATDTQYF
TRBV29-1	.	.	TRBJ1-2	TGCAGCGTTGAGAGCATGACAGAAAACTATGGCTACACCTTC	CSVESMTENYGYTF
TRBV7-9	.	.	TRBJ1-4	TGTGCCGGCAGCTTTGGGAGAACGAATGAAAAACTGTTTTTT	CAGSFGRTNEKLFF
TRBV2	.	.	TRBJ2-1	TGTGCCAGCAGTGAAGTGGCAGGGCAGTTCTTC	CASSEVAGQFF
TRBV7-2	.	.	TRBJ1-1	TGTGCCAGCAGCTTTTCGAGACAGAACACTGAAGCTTTCTTT	CASSFSRQNTEAFF
TRBV29-1	TRBD2	.	TRBJ2-1	TGCAGCGTCAAAGGGACTAGCGCCTACAATGAGCAGTTCTTC	CSVKGTSAYNEQFF
TRBV6-5	.	.	TRBJ2-7	TGTGCCAGCAGTTACAGCCCCGTTAATCCCTACGAGCAGTACTTC	CASSYSPVNPYEQYF
TRBV27	.	.	TRBJ2-7	TGTGCCAGCAGTTTAGGGGGGGCGAAGGACGAGCAGTACTTC	CASSLGGAKDEQYF
TRBV5-1	TRBD2	.	TRBJ2-1	TGCGCCAGCGAAAGACACAGCGGGGGGGATGAGCAGTTCTTC	CASERHSGGDEQFF
TRBV29-1	TRBD2	.	TRBJ2-1	TGCAGCGTTAGCGGGAAGGAGCAGTTCTTC	CSVSGKEQFF
TRBV5-4	TRBD2	few	TRBJ2-1	TGTGCCAGCAGCCCCACGGCGGGAGTCTTGAATGAGCAGTTCTTC	CASSPTAGVLNEQFF
TRBV19	.	.	TRBJ2-7	TGTGCCAGTAGTTTCACCAGGCGCAGCTCCTACGAGCAGTACTTC	CASSFTRRSSYEQYF
TRBV10-2	.	.	TRBJ1-1	TGCGCCAGCACCGGGGTGATGGGGGGCACTGAAGCTTTCTTT	CASTGVMGGTEAFF
TRBV19	TRBD1	.	TRBJ2-7	TGTGCCAGTAGTATGGGGACAGGTATTGGCTACGAGCAGTACTTC	CASSMGTGIGYEQYF
TRBV14	TRBD1	few	TRBJ1-2	TGTGCCAGCAGCCCCGGGACAGGCTATGGCTACACCTTC	CASSPGTGYGYTF
TRBV28	.	once	TRBJ2-7	TGTGCCAGCACCATTAGCGGAAGCACCTACGAGCAGTACTTC	CASTISGSTYEQYF
TRBV19	TRBD1	.	TRBJ1-2	TGTGCCAGTAGTATTGGGGACAGCCCCAACTATGGCTACACCTTC	CASSIGDSPNYGYTF
TRBV18	.	.	TRBJ2-1	TGTGCCTCCAGGGGCCGGGAGGTCGCCGATGAGCAGTTCTTC	CASRGREVADEQFF
TRBV10-3	TRBD1	few	TRBJ2-2	TGTGCCACGGCTTTTCCGGGACAGCCGAACACCGGGGAGCTGTTTTTT	CATAFPGQPNTGELFF
TRBV2	TRBD2	.	TRBJ2-1	TGTGCCAGCAGTGGGACTAGCGGAAACAATGAGCAGTTCTTC	CASSGTSGNNEQFF
TRBV5-4	TRBD1	.	TRBJ1-5	TGTGCCAGCAGCCCAGACAGGGGTCAGCCCCAGCATTTT	CASSPDRGQPQHF
TRBV5-4	.	.	TRBJ1-5	TGTGCCAGCAGCTTGGACAGGAACAAGCCCCAGCATTTT	CASSLDRNKPQHF
TRBV4-3	TRBD1	.	TRBJ2-7	TGCGCCAGCAGCCAAGTATACAGGGGGATCTACGAGCAGTACTTC	CASSQVYRGIYEQYF
TRBV28	.	.	TRBJ2-4	TGTGCCAGCAGTCCGGCGGGTCCGCTCGCCAAAGACATTCAGTACTTC	CASSPAGPLAKDIQYF
TRBV15	.	.	TRBJ2-6	TGTGCCACCAGCAGAGCAGGCTCTGGGGCCAACGTCCTGACTTTC	CATSRAGSGANVLTF
TRBV5-6	.	few	TRBJ1-6	TGTGCCAGCAGCCCCTGGGGGGTTACCTATAATTCACCCCTCCACTTT	CASSPWGVTYNSPLHF
TRBV25-1	.	.	TRBJ1-3	TGTGCCAGCAGTCCCGGGTTTAACTCTGGAAACACCATATATTTT	CASSPGFNSGNTIYF
TRBV4-2	.	.	TRBJ1-3	TGTGCCAGCAGCCAAGGATACGAAGGGGATGGAAACACCATATATTTT	CASSQGYEGDGNTIYF
TRBV27	TRBD1	.	TRBJ1-1	TGTGCCAGCAGCCCAATCCGGGACAGCGAGTCTCTGGAAGCTTTCTTT	CASSPIRDSESLEAFF
TRBV25-1	TRBD1	.	TRBJ2-5	TGTGCCAGCAGTGAGGACAGGGAGTACCAAGAGACCCAGTACTTC	CASSEDREYQETQYF
TRBV5-4	TRBD1	.	TRBJ1-4	TGTGCCAGCAGCTTGGCCAAAACAGGGGGTGAAAAACTGTTTTTT	CASSLAKTGGEKLFF
TRBV27	.	.	TRBJ1-5	TGTGCCAGCAGTTCTGGGCCACTTCTCCTAAATCAGCCCCAGCATTTT	CASSSGPLLLNQPQHF
TRBV19	TRBD2	once	TRBJ2-3	TGTGCCAGTAGTCAACTAGCGGGGGCAGATACGCAGTATTTT	CASSQLAGADTQYF
TRBV12-5	TRBD2	.	TRBJ2-1	TGTGCTAGTGGAACCCCCCGGCTAGCGGTATCCTACAATGAGCAGTTCTTC	CASGTPRLAVSYNEQFF
TRBV10-3	TRBD1	.	TRBJ1-2	TGTGCCATCAGTGATGGGACAGACAATGGCTACACCTTC	CAISDGTDNGYTF
TRBV6-5	.	few	TRBJ2-1	TGTGCCAGCAGTTACTCGGAGGTGGAGTACAATGAGCAGTTCTTC	CASSYSEVEYNEQFF
TRBV30	TRBD2	.	TRBJ2-1	TGTGCCTGGAGTGGACTAGCGGGAGGGCGTTCCTACAATGAGCAGTTCTTC	CAWSGLAGGRSYNEQFF
TRBV5-1	TRBD1	.	TRBJ1-1	TGCGCCAGCAGCCCCCTCCCTGGACAGGTCACTGAAGCTTTCTTT	CASSPLPGQVTEAFF
TRBV19	.	.	TRBJ2-5	TGTGCCAGTGCCCTGGTTGGGATAATAGGGGGCCAAGAGACCCAGTACTTC	CASALVGIIGGQETQYF
TRBV4-3	.	.	TRBJ2-1	TGCGCCAGCAGCCAAGCGCCAGGAGGGGCAAGGGAGCAGTTCTTC	CASSQAPGGAREQFF
TRBV2	.	.	TRBJ1-1	TGTGCCAGCAGTGGACAGTACACTGAAGCTTTCTTT	CASSGQYTEAFF
TRBV23-1	TRBD1	.	TRBJ1-5	TGCGCCAGCAGTCAAGGTACAGGGGAAGGAAATCAGCCCCAGCATTTT	CASSQGTGEGNQPQHF